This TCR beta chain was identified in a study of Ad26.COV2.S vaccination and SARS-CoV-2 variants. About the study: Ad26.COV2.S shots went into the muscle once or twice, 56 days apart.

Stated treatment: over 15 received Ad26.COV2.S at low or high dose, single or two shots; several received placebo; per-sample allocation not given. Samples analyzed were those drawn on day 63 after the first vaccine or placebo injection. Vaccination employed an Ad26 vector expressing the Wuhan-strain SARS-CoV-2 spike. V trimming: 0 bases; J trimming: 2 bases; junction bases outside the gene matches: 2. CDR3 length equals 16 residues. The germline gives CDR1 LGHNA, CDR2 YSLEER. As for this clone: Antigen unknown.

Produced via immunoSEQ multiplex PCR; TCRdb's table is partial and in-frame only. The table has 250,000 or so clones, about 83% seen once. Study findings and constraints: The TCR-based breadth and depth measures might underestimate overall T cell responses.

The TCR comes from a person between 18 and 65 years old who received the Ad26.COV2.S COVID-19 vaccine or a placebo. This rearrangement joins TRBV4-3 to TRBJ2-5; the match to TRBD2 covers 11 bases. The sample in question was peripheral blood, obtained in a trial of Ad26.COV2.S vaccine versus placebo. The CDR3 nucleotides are TGCGCCAGCAGCCAAGATCCTAGCGGGGGGCAAGAGACCCAGTACTTC. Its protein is CASSQDPSGGQETQYF.